These 14 T cell receptor beta chains were all obtained from the same sample, sequenced in a study of CD8 T cells in ankylosing spondylitis. Study-wide findings and caveats: Several highly homologous variants made up a TCR beta motif, and this motif appeared characteristic of ankylosing spondylitis blood.

No antigen has been assigned to these receptors. TCRdb itself ran the 5' RACE reads through MiXCR, one entry per CDR3 protein. Counted here are fewer than 550,000 distinct CDR3 sequences, about 5% occurring once; the ten biggest clones make up approximately 4%. The sequenced sample consisted of blood, either unsorted or a sorted T cell fraction (not recorded which). These receptors originate from a male donor with ankylosing spondylitis.

As regards this clonotype: Just one base apart from a much larger clone, this may be a read error. The chain carries TRBV29-1 and TRBJ1-1; 9 nucleotides line up with TRBD1. This CDR3 comprises 13 residues. The germline gives CDR1 SQVTM, CDR2 ANQGSEA. V dropped 7 bases and J dropped 0; count of bases not matched to a gene: 3. CDR3 nucleotides: TGCAGCGCCGGACAGGGGATGAACACTGAAGCTTTCTTT. Translating gives CSAGQGMNTEAFF.

This clonotype was observed at least ten times. This sequence joins TRBV27 and TRBJ2-7, with 8 bases matching TRBD1. From germline, CDR1 is MNHEY and CDR2 SMNVEV (reference sequence). Trimming removed 2 bases from V and 2 bases from J; junction bases left unmatched: 8. The CDR3 has 16 residues. The CDR3 sequence: CASSLSRTGFPYEQYF. The DNA for the CDR3 is TGTGCCAGCAGTTTAAGTAGGACAGGGTTCCCCTACGAGCAGTACTTC.

This clonotype was counted at least ten times. The J gene is TRBJ2-7, the V gene TRBV5-5; D ambiguous. The CDR3 has 14 residues. V lost 2 bases and J 6 bases, leaving 15 bases between the germline ends. CDR1 is SGHKS, CDR2 YYEKEE, per germline (reference sequence). Written as DNA, the CDR3 is TGTGCCAGCAGCTTCTCTATTTCCGTGGGCGAGCAGTACTTC. This sequence encodes CASSFSISVGEQYF.

This clonotype was detected many times. The chain couples TRBV11-2 to TRBJ2-1; possible D gene TRBD2, 6 bases. CDR1 SGHAT and CDR2 FQNNGV come from the germline V gene. V lost 4 bases to trimming and J lost 8 bases, with 12 bases between them. The CDR3 has 13 residues. The CDR3 reads CASSSKTSHEQFF. The DNA for the CDR3 is TGTGCCAGCAGCTCTAAGACTAGTCATGAGCAGTTCTTC.

Ten or more counts support this clonotype. The rearrangement links TRBV5-1 to TRBJ2-3; D may be TRBD2 (6 bases). Between the trimmed V and J ends, which lost 4 bases and 0 bases, there was a span of 36 bases. CDR1 is SGHRS and CDR2 is YFSETQ in the germline V gene. This CDR3 contains 23 residues. CDR3 amino acids: CASSPFPLSVVTGEPTSTDTQYF. The DNA of the CDR3 is TGCGCCAGCAGCCCGTTCCCCCTTTCGGTCGTAACGGGGGAGCCTACTAGCACAGATACGCAGTATTTT.

V and J are TRBV12-3 or TRBV12-4 and TRBJ2-3, with 8 bases matching TRBD2. CDR3 size: 16 residues. Trimming cost V 4 bases and J 1 base; bases outside gene matches: 7. DNA for the CDR3: TGTGCCAGCAGTTCCCCCTCAGCGGGGGGCACAGATACGCAGTATTTT. Amino acids: CASSSPSAGGTDTQYF.

This clonotype has at least ten counts. The CDR3 DNA sequence: TGTGCCAGCTCACCACCGGGGTCAGATGTCCAGTTCTTC. Amino acid sequence: CASSPPGSDVQFF. The chain carries TRBV18 and TRBJ2-1; D remains unclear. The CDR3 has 13 residues. Germline CDR1 reads KGHSH; CDR2 reads LQKENI. Trimming took off 0 bases at V and 13 bases at J, with 13 bases between the two ends.

This chain connects TRBV7-2 to TRBJ2-7; 8 bases are a match to TRBD1. The junction had 7 bases not matched to a gene; V was cut back by 2 bases and J by 1 base. Germline V CDR1 and CDR2: SGHTA, FQGNSA. The CDR3 is made up of 16 amino acids. The CDR3 region is CASSLSGGAMSYEQYF. CDR3 DNA: TGTGCCAGCAGCTTATCAGGGGGCGCCATGTCCTACGAGCAGTACTTC.

This clonotype has ten or more counts. The CDR3 here is CASSLAASKGQPQHF. The CDR3 bases are TGTGCCAGCAGCTTAGCCGCCAGTAAGGGTCAGCCCCAGCATTTT. The chain combines TRBV7-8 with TRBJ1-5; no reliable D call. The length of the CDR3 is 15 residues. V was pared by 0 bases and J by 6 bases, with 12 bases between. The V gene's germline CDR1 is SGHVS and CDR2 FQNEAQ.

This clonotype has at least ten counts. The chain links TRBV6-1 to TRBJ1-4, with 10 bases that match TRBD1. Per the germline V gene, CDR1 is MNHNS and CDR2 is SASEGT. This CDR3 is built from 16 residues. The V and J ends lost 6 bases and 8 bases, in that order; junction bases with no gene match: 12. As DNA, the CDR3 is TGTGCCAGCAGACGCCTCTGGTGGACAGGGGGAGAAAAACTGTTTTTT. Its protein is CASRRLWWTGGEKLFF.

Ten or more counts support this clonotype. The rearrangement joins TRBV20-1 to TRBJ2-3, with a possible D match to TRBD1 (6 bases). Trimming left V 5 bases short and J 1 base short, with 22 bases between. The germline V gene encodes CDR1 DFQATT and CDR2 SNEGSKA (reference sequence). This CDR3 comprises 17 residues. CDR3 protein: CSAEDSWGAPRTDTQYF. For the CDR3, the DNA is TGCAGTGCTGAGGACAGTTGGGGCGCCCCTCGCACAGATACGCAGTATTTT.

This clonotype was seen many times. The chain joins TRBV7-9 to TRBJ1-2; D not resolved. The germline gives CDR1 SEHNR, CDR2 FQNEAQ (reference sequence). Trimming removed 4 bases at V and 2 bases at J, with 14 bases between. The CDR3 has 15 amino acids. CDR3 loop: CASSSPARVNYGYTF. The DNA of the CDR3 is TGTGCCAGCAGCTCGCCCGCAAGGGTAAACTATGGCTACACCTTC.

The genes are TRBV4-1 and TRBJ2-7; D is perhaps TRBD1 (6 bases). V dropped 4 bases and J dropped 4 bases, with 17 bases sitting between them. Germline V gene data show CDR1 as MGHRA and CDR2 as YSYEKL. The CDR3 extends over 15 amino acids. CDR3 region: CASSRLQGLGYEQYF. CDR3 DNA: TGCGCCAGCAGCCGACTACAGGGTCTGGGGTACGAGCAGTACTTC.

This clonotype has a count of ten or more. V usage is TRBV12-5 and J usage is TRBJ1-2; D remains ambiguous. Germline values: CDR1 LGHNT, CDR2 FRNRAP. The CDR3 covers 16 residues. Trimming removed 5 bases from V and 5 bases from J, with 21 bases in between. The CDR3 loop reads CASGPAGSLSAYGYTF. DNA for the CDR3: TGTGCTAGTGGTCCAGCCGGCAGTCTGTCAGCTTATGGCTACACCTTC.